Here is one T cell receptor beta chain with its context. The method was immunoSEQ multiplex PCR; TCRdb's version includes in-frame clones alone and lacks a portion of them. Of about 22,000 clones in the sample, approximately 79% were seen once. This CDR3 is 15 amino acids long. Per the germline V gene, CDR1 is LNHDA and CDR2 is SQIVND (reference sequence). V lost 6 bases and J lost 1; bases outside the gene matches: 8. This specimen belongs to a study of sequential checkpoint blockade in melanoma. Regarding treatment: randomized to nivolumab then ipilimumab (arm A) or the reverse (arm B). DNA-damaging chemotherapy had not been given to any patient beforehand.

This specimen was CD8+ T cells sorted from blood (inferred from file names), taken from a patient given nivolumab and ipilimumab in sequence. The receptor comes from a human donor with melanoma. The chain uses TRBV19 and TRBJ2-5; 7 positions agree with TRBD1. The CDR3 DNA follows: TGTGCCAGTAGCGACAGGGAGTGGGGCCAAGAGACCCAGTACTTC. Protein: CASSDREWGQETQYF.